Below, 17 T cell receptor beta chains from the same sample are listed, as sequenced in a study of blood T cell repertoires in COVID-19. Sequenced by immunoSEQ multiplex PCR; TCRdb stores in-frame clones only, minus some. This sample has under 40,000 clones, with over 80% found just once. Sequenced sample: peripheral blood. The receptor source for this set is a man older than 75 with active COVID-19.

The J gene is TRBJ1-5, the V gene TRBV28; 9 bases line up with TRBD1. V lost 2 bases and J lost 9; bases outside the gene matches: 8. Germline V gives CDR1 MDHEN, CDR2 SYDVKM. The CDR3 contains 15 residues. The CDR3 DNA reads as TGTGCCAGCAGTTTAATCGGGACAGGGTTGTGGCCCCAGCATTTT. Translation gives CASSLIGTGLWPQHF.

This chain uses TRBV24-1 with TRBJ2-3; 12 bases agree with TRBD2. The germline V gene has CDR1 KGHDR and CDR2 SFDVKD. The CDR3 loop spans 14 amino acids. The V gene end was trimmed by 9 bases and the J gene end by 1 base; junction bases not matched to a gene: 1. CDR3 sequence reads: CATRTSGGTDTQYF. CDR3 coding DNA: TGTGCCACCCGGACTAGCGGGGGCACAGATACGCAGTATTTT.

This CDR3 is CASSLTPRGQNSNQPQHF. For the CDR3, the DNA is TGCGCCAGCAGCTTGACTCCCAGGGGCCAAAATAGCAATCAGCCCCAGCATTTT. This chain joins TRBV5-1 and TRBJ1-5, with TRBD1 as a possible D gene (6 bases). Trimming pared 1 base from V and 0 bases from J, leaving 17 bases between. The CDR3 loop spans 18 amino acids. The germline gives CDR1 SGHRS, CDR2 YFSETQ.

This sequence joins TRBV5-6 and TRBJ1-4; unclear D gene. Trimming removed 2 bases at V and 12 bases at J, with 17 bases between. Germline V gene data show CDR1 as SGHDT and CDR2 as YYEEEE. This CDR3 is 14 amino acids long. The CDR3 coding sequence is TGTGCCAGCAGCTTTAAGGATCTCCATACAGAACTGTTTTTT. Translated, it gives CASSFKDLHTELFF.

V and J are TRBV27 and TRBJ2-1, with TRBD2 identical over 7 bases. Looked up from germline, CDR1 is MNHEY and CDR2 is SMNVEV (reference sequence). The CDR3 loop spans 15 amino acids. With 5 bases clipped from V and 6 bases from J, the junction kept 10 bases outside the gene matches. CDR3 protein: CASSPPGTNTNEQFF. CDR3 coding DNA: TGTGCCAGCAGTCCGCCCGGGACTAATACCAATGAGCAGTTCTTC.

To note about this clone: One junction end disagrees with the germline gene, perhaps due to a read error. The chain carries TRBV28 and TRBJ1-2, with 9 bases lining up with TRBD1. The CDR3 has 14 amino acids. The V gene's germline CDR1 is MDHEN and CDR2 SYDVKM. The CDR3 region has the DNA TGTGCCAGCAGTTCGGGACAGGGTAACTCTGGCTACACCTTC. It codes for CASSSGQGNSGYTF.

This sequence joins TRBV11-2 and TRBJ2-7; 9 bases line up with TRBD1. Unmatched junction bases numbered 11, after V lost 3 bases and J lost 5 bases. The CDR3 has 16 amino acids. Germline lookup yields CDR1 SGHAT and CDR2 FQNNGV. This chain's CDR3 is CASSLGTGTGWDEQYF. The DNA for the CDR3 is TGTGCCAGCAGCTTGGGAACCGGGACAGGGTGGGACGAGCAGTACTTC.

This chain connects TRBV5-1 to TRBJ2-7, with D perhaps TRBD2 (5 bases). Germline assignment: CDR1 SGHRS and CDR2 YFSETQ. The CDR3 loop spans 14 amino acids. The ends were cut back, 5 bases at V and 5 bases at J, with 17 bases in the middle. The DNA for the CDR3 is TGCGCCAGCAGTGCTAGGCAGACCGGGGACGAGCAGTACTTC. It codes for CASSARQTGDEQYF.

V and J are TRBV5-1 and TRBJ2-1; D uncertain. Germline CDR1 SGHRS, CDR2 YFSETQ. Trimming pared 3 bases from V and 4 bases from J, leaving 8 bases between. The CDR3 has 13 amino acids. The CDR3 reads CASSYSGYNEQFF. The DNA of the CDR3 is TGCGCCAGCAGCTATTCGGGTTACAATGAGCAGTTCTTC.

The CDR3 bases are TGCGCCAGCAGCATAGACATTAACACTGAAGCTTTCTTT. Residues: CASSIDINTEAFF. The chain joins TRBV5-1 to TRBJ1-1; D uncertain. Germline V gene lookup returns CDR1 SGHRS and CDR2 YFSETQ. Trimming stripped 4 bases from V and 2 bases from J, with 9 bases between. This CDR3 has 13 residues.

V is TRBV5-1 and J is TRBJ2-7; unclear D gene. The germline V and J ends were trimmed by 0 bases and 4 bases, with 5 bases remaining between them. The CDR3 is 12 residues long. Germline CDR1 reads SGHRS; CDR2 reads YFSETQ. This CDR3 reads CASSLERYEQYF. CDR3 DNA sequence: TGCGCCAGCAGCTTGGAGAGGTACGAGCAGTACTTC.

Here the CDR3 DNA reads TGCAGTGCTCCTTCCTCCTACGAGCAGTACTTC. Amino acids: CSAPSSYEQYF. V gene TRBV20-1 combines with J gene TRBJ2-7; no clear D gene. The CDR3 is 11 amino acids. Germline CDR1 and CDR2: DFQATT and SNEGSKA (reference sequence). V was cut by 5 bases and J by 0 bases, with 5 bases left in between.

The chain is built from TRBV27 and TRBJ2-7, with 10 bases aligning to TRBD2. Trimming at V came to 9 bases and at J to 2 bases, leaving 16 bases not matched to a gene. Germline V lookup: CDR1 MNHEY, CDR2 SMNVEV (reference sequence). The CDR3 sequence is 17 residues long. CDR3 region: CARTPGTSDQITYEQYF. As DNA, the CDR3 is TGTGCCAGAACCCCAGGGACTAGCGACCAAATTACCTACGAGCAGTACTTC.

The CDR3 sequence: CASSWSQGGPQHF. In DNA, the CDR3 is TGTGCCAGCAGTTGGTCACAGGGTGGTCCCCAGCATTTT. J is TRBJ1-5 and V is TRBV6-6; perhaps TRBD1 as D (6 bases). This CDR3 comprises 13 residues. V lost 4 bases and J 10 bases, leaving 14 bases between the germline ends. Germline V gives CDR1 MNHNY, CDR2 SVGAGI (reference sequence).

The chain links TRBV5-4 to TRBJ2-7, with a weak D call TRBD1 (6 bases). Germline assignment: CDR1 SGHNT and CDR2 YYREEE (reference sequence). Trimming took 4 bases from V and 3 from J, leaving 11 bases between them. There are 13 residues in the CDR3. The CDR3 coding sequence is TGTGCCAGCAGCCCTCAGGGGTACTACGAGCAGTACTTC. It is translated as CASSPQGYYEQYF.

This sequence joins TRBV5-4 and TRBJ2-7, with 7 bases identical to TRBD1. Germline V CDR1 and CDR2: SGHNT, YYREEE (reference sequence). The ends lost 6 bases at V and 13 bases at J; junction bases unmatched: 16. The CDR3 runs 13 residues. CDR3 sequence: CASTVDKGAFFYF. The CDR3 DNA follows: TGTGCCAGCACCGTCGACAAGGGGGCTTTCTTCTACTTC.

This clone was seen only a few times. The gene calls are TRBV28 and TRBJ2-7; D remains ambiguous. The V gene lost 5 bases and the J gene lost 9 bases, with 23 bases spanning the gap. CDR1 and CDR2 (germline): MDHEN, SYDVKM. The CDR3 totals 15 residues. Here the CDR3 DNA reads TGTGCCAGCAGTCTAATTCACCTTAGCCCCGGCGGGCAGTACTTC. Its protein product is CASSLIHLSPGGQYF.